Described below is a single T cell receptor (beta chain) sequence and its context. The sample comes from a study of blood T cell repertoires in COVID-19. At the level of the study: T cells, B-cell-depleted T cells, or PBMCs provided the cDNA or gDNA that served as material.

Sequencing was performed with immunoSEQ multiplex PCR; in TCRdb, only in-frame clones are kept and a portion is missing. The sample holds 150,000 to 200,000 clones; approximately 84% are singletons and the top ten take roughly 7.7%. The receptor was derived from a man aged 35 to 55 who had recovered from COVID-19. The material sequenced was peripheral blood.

CDR3 region: CASSSPSSGGFAEQFF. CDR3 in DNA: TGTGCCAGCAGCTCACCCTCTAGCGGGGGGTTCGCTGAGCAGTTCTTC. J is TRBJ2-1 and V is TRBV11-2; 11 nucleotides line up with TRBD2. The CDR3 has 16 amino acids. Germline V gene sequence: CDR1 SGHAT, CDR2 FQNNGV. Trimming at V came to 4 bases and at J to 9 bases, leaving 11 bases not matched to a gene.